One and the same sample provided the 15 T cell receptor beta chains below, sequenced in a study of OX40 agonist ivuxolimab in advanced cancers. Produced via immunoSEQ multiplex PCR; TCRdb's table is partial and in-frame only. The profile covers around 70,000 clones, with around nine tenths appearing a single time and under 10% taken by the ten largest. The specimen was CD4+ or CD8+ T cells sorted from blood, collected in a trial of the OX40 agonist ivuxolimab. These receptors came from an adult with an advanced solid tumor such as melanoma, head and neck, liver or kidney cancer.

This chain links TRBV25-1 with TRBJ2-3, with D perhaps given as TRBD1 or TRBD2 (6 bases each). The V gene lost 11 bases and the J gene lost 7 bases, with 13 bases spanning the gap. CDR3 length equals 11 residues. Germline V gene sequence: CDR1 MGHDK, CDR2 SYGVNS. CDR3 protein: CASEGGYTQYF. The DNA for the CDR3 is TGTGCCTCCGAAGGGGGGTATACGCAGTATTTT. The full variable domain, rest sourced from reference TRBV25-1 and TRBJ2-3, is EADIYQTPRYLVIGTGKKITLECSQTMGHDKMYWYQQDPGMELHLIHYSYGVNSTEKGDLSSESTVSRIRTEHFPLTLESARPSHTSQYLCASEGGYTQYFGPGTRLTVL.

J is TRBJ1-1 and V is TRBV7-2; no clear D gene. V lost 3 bases and J lost 4, with 3 bases in between. The CDR3 is made up of 11 amino acids. Germline V gene sequence: CDR1 SGHTA, CDR2 FQGNSA. This CDR3 is CASSFGTEAFF. In DNA, the CDR3 is TGTGCCAGCAGCTTTGGCACTGAAGCTTTCTTT.

V and J are TRBV5-4 and TRBJ1-4; possibly TRBD1 for D (6 bases). V shed 5 bases and J shed 8 bases, with 13 bases lying between them. The germline CDR1 and CDR2 sequences are SGHNT and YYREEE (reference sequence). CDR3 length equals 13 residues. The CDR3 nucleotides read TGTGCCAGCAGTAAAGCCGGGACAGAAAAACTGTTTTTT. Translating it yields CASSKAGTEKLFF.

The chain employs TRBV4-3 and TRBJ2-3, with D unresolved. This CDR3 region has 14 residues. Germline CDR1 reads LGHNA; CDR2 reads YSLEER. V gave up 0 bases and J gave up 3 bases, with 7 bases separating them. The CDR3 nucleotides are TGCGCCAGCAGCCAAGATGCAACAACAGATACGCAGTATTTT. Residues: CASSQDATTDTQYF.

The V call is TRBV6-5, the J call TRBJ2-3, with unresolved D. Between the trimmed V and J ends, which lost 6 bases and 4 bases, there was a span of 17 bases. Germline V gene data show CDR1 as MNHEY and CDR2 as SVGAGI. This CDR3 region has 15 residues. The CDR3 coding sequence is TGTGCCAGCAGCCGTACCTGGCCCGTGGCAGATACGCAGTATTTT. Its translation: CASSRTWPVADTQYF.

The chain is built from TRBV15 and TRBJ1-2; 10 bases are a match to TRBD1. This CDR3 has 15 residues. J lost 6 bases, V lost 3 bases, and 7 bases had no gene match. Germline V lookup: CDR1 LNHNV, CDR2 YYDKDF (reference sequence). Here the CDR3 reads CATSSGEGTGDGYTF. The CDR3 coding sequence is TGTGCCACCAGCAGCGGGGAGGGGACAGGGGATGGCTACACCTTC.

The V gene is TRBV7-9, the J gene TRBJ2-1, with 7 bases aligning to TRBD2. Germline V gene sequence: CDR1 SEHNR, CDR2 FQNEAQ (reference sequence). This CDR3 region has 16 residues. J lost 0 bases, V lost 4 bases, and 6 bases had no gene match. The CDR3 here is CASSSAGGSSYNEQFF. CDR3 in DNA: TGTGCCAGCAGCTCCGCCGGGGGGAGCTCCTACAATGAGCAGTTCTTC.

The genes are TRBV30 and TRBJ2-7; TRBD2 might be the D (5 bases). Trimming shortened V by 3 bases and J by 2 bases, and 11 bases separated the two germline ends. The CDR3 spans 13 residues. CDR1 and CDR2 (germline): GTSNPN, SVGIG (reference sequence). CDR3 residues: CAWRPGEAYEQYF. The DNA for the CDR3 is TGTGCCTGGAGGCCCGGGGAAGCCTACGAGCAGTACTTC.

V gene TRBV29-1 combines with J gene TRBJ1-2; no reliable D call. Trimming took off 4 bases at V and 3 bases at J, with 18 bases between the two ends. From germline, CDR1 is SQVTM and CDR2 ANQGSEA. The CDR3 covers 15 residues. This CDR3 reads CSVVALAGGDYGYTF. As DNA, the CDR3 is TGCAGCGTTGTAGCCCTGGCAGGCGGGGACTATGGCTACACCTTC.

This chain connects TRBV19 to TRBJ2-7, with a possible D match to TRBD2 (5 bases). Germline V CDR1 and CDR2: LNHDA, SQIVND (reference sequence). V was shortened by 7 bases and J by 3 bases, with 16 bases between the two germline ends. The CDR3 has 14 residues. As DNA, the CDR3 is TGTGCCAGTACCCCAGTCGCCGGGGTCTACGAGCAGTACTTC. Translated: CASTPVAGVYEQYF.

The rearrangement links TRBV14 to TRBJ1-2; weak D call: TRBD1 (5 bases). Between the trimmed V and J ends, which lost 1 base and 4 bases, there was a span of 16 bases. This CDR3 region has 16 residues. Germline-derived CDR1 and CDR2 are SGHDN and FVKESK. The CDR3 bases are TGTGCCAGCAGCCAAGCATCGGAGGGGTGGATCTATGGCTACACCTTC. It encodes CASSQASEGWIYGYTF.

The gene calls are TRBV5-1 and TRBJ2-7; 10 bases are shared with TRBD2. This CDR3 is 16 amino acids long. The V segment lost 4 bases and the J segment 4 bases; nucleotides outside the gene matches: 11. Looked up from germline, CDR1 is SGHRS and CDR2 is YFSETQ. The DNA of the CDR3 is TGCGCCAGCAGCCCCTCTTGGACTAGCGGAACTTACGAGCAGTACTTC. Its protein is CASSPSWTSGTYEQYF.

The chain employs TRBV9 and TRBJ2-5, with TRBD1 as a possible D gene (5 bases). The germline gives CDR1 SGDLS, CDR2 YYNGEE. V lost 3 bases and J lost 3, with 9 bases in between. This CDR3 comprises 13 residues. The CDR3 DNA reads as TGTGCCAGCAGCGCCCCGACAGAAGAGACCCAGTACTTC. This codes for CASSAPTEETQYF.

The chain carries TRBV7-3 and TRBJ1-2, with 7 bases matching TRBD1. Germline CDR1 and CDR2: SGHTA and FQGTGA. After removal of 3 bases from V and 11 bases from J, the junction contained 12 bases not matched to a gene. The CDR3 runs to 14 residues. In DNA form, the CDR3 reads TGTGCCAGCAGCTTCGCGCAAGGGACAGAGATTTACACCTTC. As protein: CASSFAQGTEIYTF.

This sequence joins TRBV11-1 and TRBJ1-1, with TRBD1 identical over 8 bases. Germline V CDR1 and CDR2: SGHAT, FQDESV (reference sequence). V was clipped by 5 bases and J by 4 bases; unmatched bases: 3. The CDR3 is 13 residues long. Here the CDR3 DNA reads TGTGCCAGCAGCCTACAGGGGGTCACTGAAGCTTTCTTT. Residues: CASSLQGVTEAFF.